This T cell receptor (beta chain) is drawn from a study of blood T cell repertoires in COVID-19. Overall study context: Sources were T cells, B-cell-depleted T cells, or PBMCs; the material itself was cDNA or gDNA.

V lost 5 bases and J lost 7, with 12 bases in between. The germline V gene has CDR1 GTSNPN and CDR2 SVGIG (reference sequence). The CDR3 is made up of 13 amino acids. The assay was immunoSEQ multiplex PCR, and TCRdb's table has in-frame clones only and misses some. The sample includes roughly 180,000 clones, roughly 80% of them seen just once. The chain combines TRBV30 with TRBJ1-6; D gene unclear. The sample was PBMCs or T cells enriched from blood (not recorded which). This sequence originates from a woman in her forties with acute COVID-19. The CDR3 DNA reads TGTGCCTGGCAGCTTGGCGGCAATTCACCCCTCCACTTT. Residues: CAWQLGGNSPLHF.